A selection of T cell receptor beta chains follows, all from one sample in a study of control samples from healthy donors and cancer patients. TCRdb's copy holds only in-frame clones and misses some; the assay was immunoSEQ multiplex PCR. The repertoire holds 79,000 or so clones, roughly nine tenths seen once, with less than 10% in the top ten. The sequenced material came from PBMCs. The source of these receptors is a woman in her fifties or sixties with colorectal cancer. Each CDR3 is given with its conserved first and last residue. The order of the fields is V gene, clone size, J gene, D gene, CDR3 DNA, CDR3 protein. A D gene is named only where the DNA matches it firmly. Not every row has a clone size; where given, it reads once, few, many or a size class.

V: TRBV7-2
size: .
J: TRBJ1-1
D: .
DNA: TGTGCCAGCTTAGGTCGTTCAGTCAGTGAAGCTTTCTTT
CDR3: CASLGRSVSEAFF

V: TRBV4-3
size: .
J: TRBJ1-3
D: .
DNA: TGCGCCAGCAGCCAAGATCCGGGCTCTGGAAACACCATATATTTT
CDR3: CASSQDPGSGNTIYF

V: TRBV10-3
size: .
J: TRBJ2-2
D: TRBD1
DNA: TGTGCCATCAGTGAGAGGGAGCCGGGACAGGGGACCGGGGAGCTGTTTTTT
CDR3: CAISEREPGQGTGELFF

V: TRBV20-1
size: .
J: TRBJ1-3
D: TRBD1
DNA: TGCAGTGCTAGTAAGGGACAGGGGGCAGGTACCATATATTTT
CDR3: CSASKGQGAGTIYF

V: TRBV4-3
size: .
J: TRBJ2-1
D: TRBD1
DNA: TGCGCCAGCAGCCAAGATCTAACCGGGACAGCCTACAATGAGCAGTTCTTC
CDR3: CASSQDLTGTAYNEQFF

V: TRBV7-2
size: .
J: TRBJ1-5
D: .
DNA: TGTGCCAGCAGCCCATACCATACTTACAATCAGCCCCAGCATTTT
CDR3: CASSPYHTYNQPQHF

V: TRBV12-5
size: .
J: TRBJ1-1
D: .
DNA: TGTGCTAGTGCCAACAGGGCTGACACTGAAGCTTTCTTT
CDR3: CASANRADTEAFF

V: TRBV19
size: .
J: TRBJ2-3
D: .
DNA: TGTGCCAGTAGTATAGGGACCGATACGCAGTATTTT
CDR3: CASSIGTDTQYF

V: TRBV5-1
size: .
J: TRBJ2-2
D: .
DNA: TGCGCCAGCAGCTTGGTATCGAACACCGGGGAGCTGTTTTTT
CDR3: CASSLVSNTGELFF

V: TRBV4-1
size: .
J: TRBJ2-4
D: TRBD2
DNA: TGCGCCAGCAGCCAAGAGCCGGGGGGGCCCATTCAGTACTTC
CDR3: CASSQEPGGPIQYF

V: TRBV3-1/TRBV3-2
size: .
J: TRBJ1-2
D: .
DNA: TGTGCCAGCACTTTCGGGGGTAACTATGGCTACACCTTC
CDR3: CASTFGGNYGYTF

V: TRBV25-1
size: .
J: TRBJ2-1
D: TRBD2
DNA: TGTGCCAGCTCTCTAGCGGGGGGACCTTACAATGAGCAGTTCTTC
CDR3: CASSLAGGPYNEQFF

V: TRBV21-1
size: .
J: TRBJ1-1
D: .
DNA: TGTGCCAGCAGCAAAGGAGCAGGGGGGAACACTGAAGCTTTCTTT
CDR3: CASSKGAGGNTEAFF

V: TRBV3-1/TRBV3-2
size: .
J: TRBJ1-6
D: TRBD1
DNA: TGTGCCAGCAGCCAAGTAACAGGGGGTAATTCACCCCTCCACTTT
CDR3: CASSQVTGGNSPLHF

V: TRBV5-1
size: .
J: TRBJ1-1
D: TRBD1
DNA: TGCGCCAGCAGCATCGGACAGGGCGGCACTGAAGCTTTCTTT
CDR3: CASSIGQGGTEAFF

V: TRBV7-2
size: .
J: TRBJ2-1
D: .
DNA: TGTGCCAGCAGAAGCAGGTCCAGCTCCTACAATGAGCAGTTCTTC
CDR3: CASRSRSSSYNEQFF

V: TRBV5-1
size: .
J: TRBJ1-3
D: .
DNA: TGCGCCAGCAGCTTGGACCGCGGGTGGGGAAACACCATATATTTT
CDR3: CASSLDRGWGNTIYF

V: TRBV28
size: .
J: TRBJ2-5
D: TRBD1
DNA: TGTGCCAGCAGTTCGGGACAGGGAGTCCAGTACTTC
CDR3: CASSSGQGVQYF

V: TRBV20-1
size: .
J: TRBJ1-6
D: .
DNA: TGCAGTGCTAGTTGGTATGGGCCTAATTCACCCCTCCACTTT
CDR3: CSASWYGPNSPLHF

V: TRBV30
size: .
J: TRBJ1-1
D: .
DNA: TGTGCCTGGAGCCGGACATACCCCGTGAACACTGAAGCTTTCTTT
CDR3: CAWSRTYPVNTEAFF

V: TRBV6-5
size: once
J: TRBJ2-2
D: .
DNA: TGTGCCAGCACATTGGGCAGACTGAACACCGGGGAGCTGTTTTTT
CDR3: CASTLGRLNTGELFF

V: TRBV24-1
size: once
J: TRBJ1-5
D: .
DNA: TGTGCCACCAGTGATTATCCAACAGGGTTCCCCTTCGCGACCCAGCATTTT
CDR3: CATSDYPTGFPFATQHF

V: TRBV12-5
size: few
J: TRBJ2-2
D: TRBD1
DNA: TGTGCTAGTGGTTGGACAGGGGAGGCGAACACCGGGGAGCTGTTTTTT
CDR3: CASGWTGEANTGELFF

V: TRBV27
size: .
J: TRBJ2-3
D: .
DNA: TGTGCCAGCAGCTTCGACCCCCAGGGAGGAATAGATACGCAGTATTTT
CDR3: CASSFDPQGGIDTQYF

V: TRBV7-2
size: .
J: TRBJ1-1
D: .
DNA: TGTGCCAGCAGCGTAACTAGAGGGATGAACACTGAAGCCTTCTTT
CDR3: CASSVTRGMNTEAFF

V: TRBV7-2
size: .
J: TRBJ1-3
D: .
DNA: TGTGCCAGCAGCTTTGACAGGACCTCTGGAAACACCATATATTTT
CDR3: CASSFDRTSGNTIYF

V: TRBV6-5
size: few
J: TRBJ1-6
D: .
DNA: TGTGCCAGCAGAACAACAGGGCGGGAGAATTCACCCCTCCACTTT
CDR3: CASRTTGRENSPLHF

V: TRBV5-1
size: .
J: TRBJ1-1
D: TRBD1
DNA: TGCGCCAGCACCCCTACCGTCGGGACAGGGGACGCTGAAGCTTTCTTT
CDR3: CASTPTVGTGDAEAFF

V: TRBV30
size: .
J: TRBJ1-4
D: .
DNA: TGTGCCTGGAGTGTACAAGCGGCAGGGGAAGAAAAACTGTTTTTT
CDR3: CAWSVQAAGEEKLFF

V: TRBV7-3
size: .
J: TRBJ2-2
D: .
DNA: TGTGCCAGCAGCTTAAGTGGGGCCGGGGAGCTGTTTTTT
CDR3: CASSLSGAGELFF

V: TRBV5-6
size: .
J: TRBJ1-2
D: .
DNA: TGTGCCAGCAGCTTGTGGAGTGGCTACACCTTC
CDR3: CASSLWSGYTF

V: TRBV10-3
size: once
J: TRBJ2-1
D: TRBD2
DNA: TGTGCCATCAGTGGACAGACTAGCGGGGGTTCCTACAATGAGCAGTTCTTC
CDR3: CAISGQTSGGSYNEQFF

V: TRBV6-5
size: .
J: TRBJ2-5
D: TRBD1
DNA: TGTGCCAGCAGCCGAAGACAGGGCGAGACCCAGTACTTC
CDR3: CASSRRQGETQYF

V: TRBV7-2
size: .
J: TRBJ2-5
D: .
DNA: TGTGCCAGCAGCCCCATTACTAGACAAGAGACCCAGTACTTC
CDR3: CASSPITRQETQYF

V: TRBV20-1
size: .
J: TRBJ2-6
D: .
DNA: TGCAGTGCTAGTCCTGGGCCTGGGGCCAACGTCCTGACTTTC
CDR3: CSASPGPGANVLTF

V: TRBV7-2
size: .
J: TRBJ1-4
D: .
DNA: TGTGCCAGCAGCTTAGGCCGAACTAACGGGGAAAAACTGTTTTTT
CDR3: CASSLGRTNGEKLFF

V: TRBV19
size: .
J: TRBJ2-5
D: TRBD1
DNA: TGTGCCAGTAGTATCCCTTTCGAGGCAGGGGGACGAGAGACCCAGTACTTC
CDR3: CASSIPFEAGGRETQYF

V: TRBV28
size: .
J: TRBJ1-1
D: .
DNA: TGTGCCAGCACCGCCCAGGTGGCACTCACTGAAGCTTTCTTT
CDR3: CASTAQVALTEAFF

V: TRBV19
size: .
J: TRBJ2-1
D: .
DNA: TGTGCCAGTAGTTTCGGGGGCCGGAAGTTCTTC
CDR3: CASSFGGRKFF

V: TRBV19
size: .
J: TRBJ1-6
D: .
DNA: TGTGCCAGTAGTATCGGTGGGGGTCATTCACCCCTCCACTTT
CDR3: CASSIGGGHSPLHF

V: TRBV5-1
size: .
J: TRBJ1-2
D: .
DNA: TGCGCCAGCAGCTCAATCGTGACCAGCCATGGCTACACCTTC
CDR3: CASSSIVTSHGYTF

V: TRBV12-3/TRBV12-4
size: .
J: TRBJ2-3
D: TRBD1
DNA: TGTGCCAGCAGTCCGGACAGGGCGCAGTATTTT
CDR3: CASSPDRAQYF

V: TRBV30
size: .
J: TRBJ1-4
D: .
DNA: TGTGCCTGGAGTGTATGGGGAAGGGGAACAACTAATGAAAAACTGTTTTTT
CDR3: CAWSVWGRGTTNEKLFF

V: TRBV24-1
size: .
J: TRBJ2-3
D: TRBD2
DNA: TGTGCCACCAGTGATTTGGCTAGCGGGGGGCCCACAGATACGCAGTATTTT
CDR3: CATSDLASGGPTDTQYF

V: TRBV6-2/TRBV6-3
size: .
J: TRBJ2-5
D: .
DNA: TGTGCCAGCAGCCCGGGGAGGGGGGACCAAGAGACCCAGTACTTC
CDR3: CASSPGRGDQETQYF

V: TRBV7-3
size: .
J: TRBJ1-2
D: TRBD1
DNA: TGTGCCAGCAGCTTAACGACAGGGGGCATGGGCTACACCTTC
CDR3: CASSLTTGGMGYTF

V: TRBV27
size: .
J: TRBJ1-6
D: TRBD1
DNA: TGTGCCAGCAGTTCCATACAGGGGGCTATGGGTTCACCCCTCCACTTT
CDR3: CASSSIQGAMGSPLHF

V: TRBV6-4
size: once
J: TRBJ1-2
D: .
DNA: TGTGCCAGCAGGCCGGGGGAGGGAAACTATGGCTACACCTTC
CDR3: CASRPGEGNYGYTF

V: TRBV4-3
size: .
J: TRBJ1-6
D: .
DNA: TGCGCCAGCAGCCAAGAAGTGGCAAATTCACCCCTCCACTTT
CDR3: CASSQEVANSPLHF

V: TRBV28
size: .
J: TRBJ1-2
D: .
DNA: TGTGCCGTTGGGGGGTATAACTATGGCTACACCTTC
CDR3: CAVGGYNYGYTF

V: TRBV19
size: .
J: TRBJ1-2
D: .
DNA: TGTGCCAGTAGTATCGGCAGTTTTCCCTATGGCTACACCTTC
CDR3: CASSIGSFPYGYTF

V: TRBV27
size: .
J: TRBJ2-6
D: .
DNA: TGTGCCAGCGCGAAGCTTGGTTCTGGGGCCAACGTCCTGACTTTC
CDR3: CASAKLGSGANVLTF

V: TRBV7-2
size: .
J: TRBJ1-5
D: TRBD1
DNA: TGTGCCAGCAGCTGGGACAGTGACGGAAAGCAGCCCCAGCATTTT
CDR3: CASSWDSDGKQPQHF

V: TRBV27
size: .
J: TRBJ2-2
D: .
DNA: TGTGCCAGCAGTTTCCGGAACACCGGGGAGCTGTTTTTT
CDR3: CASSFRNTGELFF

V: TRBV27
size: .
J: TRBJ1-1
D: TRBD1
DNA: TGTGCCAGCAGGTCAGGGGGCTTGGGCACTGAAGCTTTCTTT
CDR3: CASRSGGLGTEAFF

V: TRBV7-9
size: .
J: TRBJ1-1
D: .
DNA: TGTGCCAGCAGCCGCCTGGGGACTTTCCAGGGTGAAGCTTTCTTT
CDR3: CASSRLGTFQGEAFF